This record covers a single T cell receptor beta chain. Its matching antigen is unknown. The data were obtained in a study of cytomegalovirus exposure and HLA in healthy donors. Findings of the study overall: Within an earlier analysis, most TCR beta V segments proved productive either about 90% or about 30% of the time. Later analysis identified several of the most significant clusters that appeared linked to common viral pathogens. TCR beta V- and J-gene trimming, according to a later analysis, was linked to a missense DCLRE1C variant.

While unrecorded immune exposures were likely, the donors were nominally healthy when sampled. Primers: 60 Vbeta forward and 13 Jbeta reverse. TCRdb's table, derived via immunoSEQ multiplex PCR, lists solely in-frame clones and lacks some. The sample lists under 150,000 clones, 78% occurring once. V lost 1 base and J 7 bases, leaving 14 bases between the germline ends. The germline gives CDR1 SGHDN, CDR2 FVKESK. CDR3 length equals 15 residues. This TCR was recovered from a woman aged 40 to 50 in good health and CMV-seropositive. The rearrangement uses TRBV14 and TRBJ2-1, with a tentative D call TRBD2 (5 bases). Sequenced sample: PBMCs. The CDR3, as DNA: TGTGCCAGCAGCCAAGTGACGGGGAGTGGGAATGAGCAGTTCTTC. It specifies CASSQVTGSGNEQFF. The full variable domain, rest sourced from reference TRBV14 and TRBJ2-1, is EAGVTQFPSHSVIEKGQTVTLRCDPISGHDNLYWYRRVMGKEIKFLLHFVKESKQDESGMPNNRFLAERTGGTYSTLKVQPAELEDSGVYFCASSQVTGSGNEQFFGPGTRLTVL.